This T cell receptor beta chain was obtained from a study of tumor-infiltrating lymphocytes in primary liver carcinoma. It was from 20-30 mg of unsorted bulk tissue that RNA and DNA were co-extracted. With respect to this clonotype: The junction departs from the called germline gene at one end, perhaps through a read error.

TCR beta cDNA was made from 500 ng total RNA with a constant-region primer. Libraries of TCR beta came from three nested multiplex PCR rounds with slightly modified ARM-PCR. Rounds one and two of PCR, each of 9 to 11 cycles, were primed with TRBV1-TRBV30 forward primers and a C-beta reverse primer. TCRdb passed the multiplex PCR reads through MiXCR, listing each CDR3 protein once. The sample consists of more than 30,000 distinct CDR3 sequences, around 78% of them appearing once. From germline, CDR1 is MNHNS and CDR2 SASEGT. The length of the CDR3 is 16 residues. The receptor was isolated from a man between 40 and 49 years old with primary liver carcinoma and hepatitis B virus infection. Sequenced material: liver tumor tissue from sampling region 5. As for subset: tumor region T5, tumor centre. The chain couples TRBV6-1 to TRBJ2-3, with D possibly TRBD2 on 5 matching bases. CDR3 loop: CASSSLGGSSTDTKYF. The CDR3 nucleotides read TGTGCCAGCAGTTCGCTTGGCGGATCTAGCACAGATACGAAGTATTTT.